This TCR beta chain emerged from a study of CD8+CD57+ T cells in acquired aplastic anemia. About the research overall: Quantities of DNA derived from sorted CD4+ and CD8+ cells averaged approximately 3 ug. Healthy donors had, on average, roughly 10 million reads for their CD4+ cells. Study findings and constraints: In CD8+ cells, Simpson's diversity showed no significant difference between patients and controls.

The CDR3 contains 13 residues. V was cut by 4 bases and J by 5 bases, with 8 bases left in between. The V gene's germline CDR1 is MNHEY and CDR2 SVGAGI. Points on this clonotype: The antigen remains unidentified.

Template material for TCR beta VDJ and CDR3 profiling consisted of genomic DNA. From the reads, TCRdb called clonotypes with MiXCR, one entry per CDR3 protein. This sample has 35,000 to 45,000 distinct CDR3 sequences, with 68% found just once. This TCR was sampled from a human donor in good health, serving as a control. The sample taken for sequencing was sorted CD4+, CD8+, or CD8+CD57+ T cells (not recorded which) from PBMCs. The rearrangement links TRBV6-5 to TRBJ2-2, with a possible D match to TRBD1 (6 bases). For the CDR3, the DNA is TGTGCCAGCAGTTCAGGGGATACCGGGGAGCTGTTTTTT. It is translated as CASSSGDTGELFF.